Listed below are T cell receptor beta chains from one sample, sequenced in a study of blood T cell repertoires in COVID-19. TCRdb's table, derived via immunoSEQ multiplex PCR, lists solely in-frame clones and lacks some. This table holds tens of thousands of clones, 80% to 90% found once. Sequencing input: peripheral blood. All receptors come from an elderly woman with active or convalescent COVID-19. Each CDR3 is given without its conserved first and last residue. The order of the fields is clone size, J gene, V gene, CDR3 protein. Clone size appears in some rows only: once, few, many, or a class for an expanded clone.

-	TRBJ1-1	TRBV19	ASSIRGGNTEAF
-	TRBJ2-5	TRBV7-2	ASSFAGAPKETQY
many	TRBJ2-6	TRBV6-4	ASSDEAGGSGANVLT
-	TRBJ1-1	TRBV5-1	ASSMDTKNTEAF
-	TRBJ1-5	TRBV20-1	SASRGQDNQPQH
-	TRBJ1-5	TRBV6-5	ASSYGPGEGQPQH
-	TRBJ2-7	TRBV12-3/TRBV12-4	ASSYLAAGEQY
-	TRBJ1-4	TRBV7-9	ASSFTFLGDEKLF
-	TRBJ2-7	TRBV28	ASSLAGGNYEQY
-	TRBJ1-2	TRBV7-8	ASSKDRVSILGYT
-	TRBJ1-6	TRBV5-1	ASSLAPGKGSPLH
-	TRBJ1-1	TRBV6-4	ASSATGGDTEAF
-	TRBJ1-4	TRBV6-5	ASSYSTGEGEKLF
-	TRBJ2-2	TRBV9	ASSVVRAGELF
-	TRBJ1-2	TRBV19	ASNFLDRDIYGYT
once	TRBJ1-1	TRBV10-3	AISERGGGTNTEAF
-	TRBJ2-4	TRBV5-8	ASSPRTDIQY
-	TRBJ2-3	TRBV9	ASSVLLEDTQY
-	TRBJ2-7	TRBV5-1	ASSLAVTGEISYEQY
-	TRBJ2-2	TRBV7-9	ASSSPGQGAPGELF
-	TRBJ2-7	TRBV29-1	SVGRGGSYEQY
-	TRBJ2-7	TRBV5-1	ASSQQGSYEQY
-	TRBJ1-2	TRBV6-1	ASSETKGDVYGYT
-	TRBJ1-4	TRBV5-6	ASKHGEGEKLF
-	TRBJ1-5	TRBV7-2	ASSLDRGLSNQPQH
-	TRBJ2-1	TRBV4-3	ASSQVGRGATSMNEQF
-	TRBJ1-6	TRBV18	ASSVQPGHNSPLH
-	TRBJ2-6	TRBV19	ASSIFISGANVLT
-	TRBJ2-1	TRBV29-1	SVEGQGAYNEQF
-	TRBJ1-1	TRBV7-2	ASSPRQGARGGGAF
-	TRBJ2-6	TRBV5-4	ASRPGVGANVLT